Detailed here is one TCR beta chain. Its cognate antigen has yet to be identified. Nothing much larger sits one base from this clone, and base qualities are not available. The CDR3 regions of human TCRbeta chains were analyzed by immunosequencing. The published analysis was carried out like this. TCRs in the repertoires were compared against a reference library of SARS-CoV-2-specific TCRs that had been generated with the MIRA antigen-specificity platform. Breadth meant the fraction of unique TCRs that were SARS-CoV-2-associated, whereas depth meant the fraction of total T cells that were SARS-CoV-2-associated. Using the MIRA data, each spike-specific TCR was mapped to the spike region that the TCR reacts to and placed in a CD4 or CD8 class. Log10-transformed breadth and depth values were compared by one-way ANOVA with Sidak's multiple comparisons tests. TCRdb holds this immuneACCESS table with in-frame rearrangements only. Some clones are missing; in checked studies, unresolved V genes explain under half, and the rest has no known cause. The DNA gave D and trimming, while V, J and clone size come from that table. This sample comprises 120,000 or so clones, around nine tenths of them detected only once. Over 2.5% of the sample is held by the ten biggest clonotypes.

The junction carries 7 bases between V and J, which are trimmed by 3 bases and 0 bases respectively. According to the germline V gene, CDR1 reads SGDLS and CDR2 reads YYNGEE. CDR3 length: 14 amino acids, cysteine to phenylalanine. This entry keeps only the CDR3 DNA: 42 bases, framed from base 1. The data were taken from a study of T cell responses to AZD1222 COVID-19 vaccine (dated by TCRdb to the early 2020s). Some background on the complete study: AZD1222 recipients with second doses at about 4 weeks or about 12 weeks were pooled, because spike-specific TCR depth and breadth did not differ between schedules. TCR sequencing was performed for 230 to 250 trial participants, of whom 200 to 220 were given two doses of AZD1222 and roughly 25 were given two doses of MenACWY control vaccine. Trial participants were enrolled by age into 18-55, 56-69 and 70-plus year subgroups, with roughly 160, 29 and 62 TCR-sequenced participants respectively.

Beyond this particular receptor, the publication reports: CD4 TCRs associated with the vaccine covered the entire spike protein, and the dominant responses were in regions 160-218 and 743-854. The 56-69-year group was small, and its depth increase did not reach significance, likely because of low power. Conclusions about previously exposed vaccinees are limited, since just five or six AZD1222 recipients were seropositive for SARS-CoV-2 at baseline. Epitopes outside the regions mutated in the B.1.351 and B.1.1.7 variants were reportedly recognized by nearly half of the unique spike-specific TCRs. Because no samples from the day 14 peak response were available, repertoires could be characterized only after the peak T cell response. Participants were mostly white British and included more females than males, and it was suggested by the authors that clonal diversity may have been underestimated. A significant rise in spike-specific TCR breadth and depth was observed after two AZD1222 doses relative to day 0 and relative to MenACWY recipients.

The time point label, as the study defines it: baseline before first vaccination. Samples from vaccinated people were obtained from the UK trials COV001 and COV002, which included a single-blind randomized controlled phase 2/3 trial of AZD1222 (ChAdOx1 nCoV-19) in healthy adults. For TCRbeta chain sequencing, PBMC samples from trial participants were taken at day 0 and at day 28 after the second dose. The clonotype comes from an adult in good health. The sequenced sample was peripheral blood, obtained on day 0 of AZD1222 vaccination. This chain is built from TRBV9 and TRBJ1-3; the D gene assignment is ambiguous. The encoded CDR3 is CASSGQASGNTIYF. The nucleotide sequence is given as TGTGCCAGCAGCGGTCAGGCCTCTGGAAACACCATATATTTT.